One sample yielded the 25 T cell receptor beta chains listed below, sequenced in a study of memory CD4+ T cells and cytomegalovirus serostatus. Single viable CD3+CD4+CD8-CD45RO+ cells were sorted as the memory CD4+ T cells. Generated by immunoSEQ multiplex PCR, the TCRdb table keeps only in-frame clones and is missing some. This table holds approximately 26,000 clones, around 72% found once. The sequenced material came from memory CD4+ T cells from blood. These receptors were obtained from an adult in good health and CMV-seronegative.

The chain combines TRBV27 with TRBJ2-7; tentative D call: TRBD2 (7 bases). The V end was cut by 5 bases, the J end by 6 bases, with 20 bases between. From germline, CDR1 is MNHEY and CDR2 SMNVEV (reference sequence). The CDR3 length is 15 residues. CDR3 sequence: CASSMGAGALPEQYF. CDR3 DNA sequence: TGTGCCAGCAGTATGGGTGCGGGGGCTCTCCCCGAGCAGTACTTC.

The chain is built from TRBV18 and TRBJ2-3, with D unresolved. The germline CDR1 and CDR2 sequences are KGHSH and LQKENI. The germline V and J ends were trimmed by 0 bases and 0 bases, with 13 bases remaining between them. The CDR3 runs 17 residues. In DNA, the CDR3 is TGTGCCAGCTCACCACCGGAAGACCATCAGAGCACAGATACGCAGTATTTT. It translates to CASSPPEDHQSTDTQYF.

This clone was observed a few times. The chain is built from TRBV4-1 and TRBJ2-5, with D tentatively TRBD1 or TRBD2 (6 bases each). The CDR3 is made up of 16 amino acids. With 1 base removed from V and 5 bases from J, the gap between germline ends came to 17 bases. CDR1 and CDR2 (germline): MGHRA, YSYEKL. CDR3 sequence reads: CASSQGWGAFGETQYF. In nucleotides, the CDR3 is TGCGCCAGCAGCCAAGGGTGGGGGGCGTTCGGTGAGACCCAGTACTTC.

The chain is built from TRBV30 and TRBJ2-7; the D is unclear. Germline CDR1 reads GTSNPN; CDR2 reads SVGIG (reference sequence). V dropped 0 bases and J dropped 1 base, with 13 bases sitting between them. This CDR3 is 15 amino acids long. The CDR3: CAWSVGGTGSYEQYF. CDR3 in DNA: TGTGCCTGGAGTGTGGGCGGTACCGGGTCCTACGAGCAGTACTTC.

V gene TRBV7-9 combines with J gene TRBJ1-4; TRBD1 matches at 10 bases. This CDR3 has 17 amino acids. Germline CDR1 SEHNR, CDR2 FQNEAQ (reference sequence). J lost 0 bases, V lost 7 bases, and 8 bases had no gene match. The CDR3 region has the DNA TGTGCCAGCACCAACGTAGGACAGGGGGCAACTAATGAAAAACTGTTTTTT. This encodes CASTNVGQGATNEKLFF. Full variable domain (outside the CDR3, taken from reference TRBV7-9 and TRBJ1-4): DTGVSQNPRHKITKRGQNVTFRCDPISEHNRLYWYRQTLGQGPEFLTYFQNEAQLEKSRLLSDRFSAERPKGSFSTLEIQRTEQGDSAMYLCASTNVGQGATNEKLFFGSGTQLSVL.

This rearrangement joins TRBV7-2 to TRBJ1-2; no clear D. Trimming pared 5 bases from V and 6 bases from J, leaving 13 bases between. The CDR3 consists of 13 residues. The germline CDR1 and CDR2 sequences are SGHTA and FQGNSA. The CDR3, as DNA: TGTGCCAGCAGCCCCGCTGCGGGGAATGGCTACACCTTC. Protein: CASSPAAGNGYTF.

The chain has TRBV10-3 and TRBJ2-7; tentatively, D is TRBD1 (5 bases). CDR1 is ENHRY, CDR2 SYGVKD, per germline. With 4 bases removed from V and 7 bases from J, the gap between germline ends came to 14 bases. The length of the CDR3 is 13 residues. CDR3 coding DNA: TGTGCCATCAGTGCGACAGCTGGGGAAGAGCAGTACTTC. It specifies CAISATAGEEQYF.

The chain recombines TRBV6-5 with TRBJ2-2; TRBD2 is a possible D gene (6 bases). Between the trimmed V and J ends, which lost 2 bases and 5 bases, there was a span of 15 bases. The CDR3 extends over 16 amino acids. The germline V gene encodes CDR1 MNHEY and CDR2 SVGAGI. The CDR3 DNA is TGTGCCAGCAGTTACGGACCCCGGGAGAGGACCGGGGAGCTGTTTTTT. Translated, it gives CASSYGPRERTGELFF.

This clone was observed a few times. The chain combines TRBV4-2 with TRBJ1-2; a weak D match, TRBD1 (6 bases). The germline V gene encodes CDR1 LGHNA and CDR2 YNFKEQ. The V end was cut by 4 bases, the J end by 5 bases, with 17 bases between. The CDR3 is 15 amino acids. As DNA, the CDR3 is TGTGCCAGCAGCCCGAACGGGGGGCAGCCTTATGGCTACACCTTC. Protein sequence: CASSPNGGQPYGYTF.

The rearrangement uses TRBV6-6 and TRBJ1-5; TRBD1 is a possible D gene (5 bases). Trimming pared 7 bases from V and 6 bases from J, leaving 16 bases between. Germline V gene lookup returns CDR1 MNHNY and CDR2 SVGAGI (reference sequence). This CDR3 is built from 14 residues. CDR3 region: CASISQGGGQPQHF. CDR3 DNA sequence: TGTGCCAGCATATCCCAGGGAGGTGGTCAGCCCCAGCATTTT.

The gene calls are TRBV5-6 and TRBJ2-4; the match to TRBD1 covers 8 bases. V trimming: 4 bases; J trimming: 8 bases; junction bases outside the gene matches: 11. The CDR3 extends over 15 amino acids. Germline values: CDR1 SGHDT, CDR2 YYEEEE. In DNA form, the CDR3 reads TGTGCCAGCAGCCTCGGGACAGGTCGTAGAGACATTCAGTACTTC. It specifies CASSLGTGRRDIQYF.

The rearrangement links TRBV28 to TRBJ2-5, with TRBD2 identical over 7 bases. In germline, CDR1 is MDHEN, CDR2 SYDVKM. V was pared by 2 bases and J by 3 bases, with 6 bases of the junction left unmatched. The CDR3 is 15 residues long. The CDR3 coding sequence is TGTGCCAGCAGTTTACCCGGGGGGACCAAAGAGACCCAGTACTTC. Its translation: CASSLPGGTKETQYF.

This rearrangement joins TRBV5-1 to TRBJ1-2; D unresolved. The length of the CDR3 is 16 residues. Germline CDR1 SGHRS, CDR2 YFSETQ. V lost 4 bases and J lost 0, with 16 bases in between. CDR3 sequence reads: CASSVLPGYTNYGYTF. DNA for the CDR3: TGCGCCAGCAGCGTATTACCGGGGTATACTAACTATGGCTACACCTTC.

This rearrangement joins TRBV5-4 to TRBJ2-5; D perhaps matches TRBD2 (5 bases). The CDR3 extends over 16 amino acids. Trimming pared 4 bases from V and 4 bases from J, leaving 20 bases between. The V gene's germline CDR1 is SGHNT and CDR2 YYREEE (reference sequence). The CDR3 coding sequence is TGTGCCAGCAGCCCCCCCGGTTCCGGGGATGGAGAGACCCAGTACTTC. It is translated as CASSPPGSGDGETQYF.

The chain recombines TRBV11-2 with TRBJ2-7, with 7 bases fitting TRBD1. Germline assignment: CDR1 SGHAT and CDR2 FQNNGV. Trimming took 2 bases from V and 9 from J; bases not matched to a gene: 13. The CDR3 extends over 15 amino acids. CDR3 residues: CASSLQGQSGFGQYF. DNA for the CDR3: TGTGCCAGCAGCTTACAGGGACAGAGTGGCTTTGGGCAGTACTTC.

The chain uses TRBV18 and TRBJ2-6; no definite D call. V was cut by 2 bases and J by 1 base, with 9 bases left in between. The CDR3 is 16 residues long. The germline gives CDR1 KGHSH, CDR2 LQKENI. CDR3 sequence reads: CASSPGLASGANVLTF. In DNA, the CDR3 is TGTGCCAGCTCACCAGGGCTTGCTTCTGGGGCCAACGTCCTGACTTTC. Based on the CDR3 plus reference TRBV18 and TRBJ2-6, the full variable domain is NAGVMQNPRHLVRRRGQEARLRCSPMKGHSHVYWYRQLPEEGLKFMVYLQKENIIDESGMPKERFSAEFPKEGPSILRIQQVVRGDSAAYFCASSPGLASGANVLTFGAGSRLTVL.

The CDR3 DNA reads as TGTGCCAGCAGCAAAGTCCCAGGGAACACCGGGGAGCTGTTTTTT. Translating gives CASSKVPGNTGELFF. V and J are TRBV21-1 and TRBJ2-2; TRBD1, the D gene given by the table, was not confirmed from the DNA. TRBV21-1 is labeled a pseudogene. There are 15 residues in the CDR3.

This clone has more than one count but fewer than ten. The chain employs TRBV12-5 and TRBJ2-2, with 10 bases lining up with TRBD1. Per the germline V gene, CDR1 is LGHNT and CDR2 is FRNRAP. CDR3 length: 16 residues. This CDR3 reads CGPTSKTGGRTGELFF. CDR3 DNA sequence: TGTGGCCCGACATCCAAGACAGGGGGCAGGACCGGGGAGCTGTTTTTT. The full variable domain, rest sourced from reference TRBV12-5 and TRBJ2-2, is DARVTQTPRHKVTEMGQEVTMRCQPILGHNTVFWYRQTMMQGLELLAYFRNRAPLDDSGMPKDRFSAEMPDATLATLKIQPSEPRDSAVYFCGPTSKTGGRTGELFFGEGSRLTVL.

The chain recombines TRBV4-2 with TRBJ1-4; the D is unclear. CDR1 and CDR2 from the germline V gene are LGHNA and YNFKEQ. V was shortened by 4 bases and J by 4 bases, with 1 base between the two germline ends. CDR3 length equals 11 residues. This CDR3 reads CASSLNEKLFF. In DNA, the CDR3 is TGTGCCAGCAGCCTTAATGAAAAACTGTTTTTT.

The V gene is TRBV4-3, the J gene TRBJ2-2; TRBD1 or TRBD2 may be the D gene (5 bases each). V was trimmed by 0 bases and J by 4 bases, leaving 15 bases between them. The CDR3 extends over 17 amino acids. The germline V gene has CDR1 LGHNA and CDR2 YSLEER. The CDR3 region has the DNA TGCGCCAGCAGCCAAGATAGAGGGGATCGTAGCACCGGGGAGCTGTTTTTT. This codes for CASSQDRGDRSTGELFF.

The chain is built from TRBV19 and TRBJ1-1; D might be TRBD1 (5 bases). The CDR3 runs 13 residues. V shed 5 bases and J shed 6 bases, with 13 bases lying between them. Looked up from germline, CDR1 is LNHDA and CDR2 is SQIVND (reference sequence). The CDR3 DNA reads TGTGCCAGTAGTGCACCCAGGGTCTCTGAAGCTTTCTTT. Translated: CASSAPRVSEAFF.

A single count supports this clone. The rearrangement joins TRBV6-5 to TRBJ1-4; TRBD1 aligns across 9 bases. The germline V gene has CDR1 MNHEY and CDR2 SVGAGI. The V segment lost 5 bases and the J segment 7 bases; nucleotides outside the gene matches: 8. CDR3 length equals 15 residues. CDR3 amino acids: CASSRSGTGSEKLFF. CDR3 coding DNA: TGTGCCAGCAGTCGCTCCGGGACAGGGAGTGAAAAACTGTTTTTT.

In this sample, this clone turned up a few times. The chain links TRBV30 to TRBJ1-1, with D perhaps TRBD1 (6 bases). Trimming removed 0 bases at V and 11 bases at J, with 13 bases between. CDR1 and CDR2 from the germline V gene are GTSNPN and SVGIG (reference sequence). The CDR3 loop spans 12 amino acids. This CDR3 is CAWSVPNRVAFF. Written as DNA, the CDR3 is TGTGCCTGGAGTGTTCCCAACAGGGTTGCTTTCTTT.

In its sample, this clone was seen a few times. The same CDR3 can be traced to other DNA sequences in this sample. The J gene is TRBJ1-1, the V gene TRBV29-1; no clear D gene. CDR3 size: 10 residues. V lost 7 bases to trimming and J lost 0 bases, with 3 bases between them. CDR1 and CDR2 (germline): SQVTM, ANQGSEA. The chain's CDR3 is CSGLNTEAFF. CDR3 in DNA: TGCAGCGGATTGAACACTGAAGCTTTCTTT.

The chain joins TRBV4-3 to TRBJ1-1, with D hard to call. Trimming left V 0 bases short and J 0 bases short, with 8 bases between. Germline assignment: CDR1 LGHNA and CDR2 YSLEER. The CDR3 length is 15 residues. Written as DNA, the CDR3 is TGCGCCAGCAGCCAAGATATGAACATGAACACTGAAGCTTTCTTT. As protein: CASSQDMNMNTEAFF.